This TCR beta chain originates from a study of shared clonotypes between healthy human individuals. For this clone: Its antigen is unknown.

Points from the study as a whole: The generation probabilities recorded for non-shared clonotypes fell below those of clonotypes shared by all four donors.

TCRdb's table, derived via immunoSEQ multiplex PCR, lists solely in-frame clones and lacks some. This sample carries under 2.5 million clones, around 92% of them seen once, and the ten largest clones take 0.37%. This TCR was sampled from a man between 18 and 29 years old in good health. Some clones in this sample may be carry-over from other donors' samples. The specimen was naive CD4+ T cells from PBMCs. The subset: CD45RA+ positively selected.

DNA for the CDR3: TGTGCCAGCAGTGGTACCATGACAGGGTGGAGTGGCTACACCTTC. This codes for CASSGTMTGWSGYTF. The chain joins TRBV27 to TRBJ1-2; 7 bases are a match to TRBD1. The CDR3 extends over 15 amino acids. J lost 7 bases, V lost 5 bases, and 13 bases had no gene match. Germline V lookup: CDR1 MNHEY, CDR2 SMNVEV (reference sequence).